The T cell receptor (beta chain) described here comes from a study of blood T cell repertoires in COVID-19. The CDR3 contains 14 residues. Germline V gene sequence: CDR1 MNHEY, CDR2 SMNVEV (reference sequence). The V gene end was trimmed by 3 bases and the J gene end by 8 bases; junction bases not matched to a gene: 5. The assay was immunoSEQ multiplex PCR, and TCRdb's table has in-frame clones only and misses some. The table includes around 200,000 clones, approximately 79% detected once. This clone was seen a handful of times. The V gene is TRBV27, the J gene TRBJ1-3; 9 bases line up with TRBD1. The sequence was obtained from a man aged 45 to 65 who had recovered from COVID-19. Sequenced sample: peripheral blood. CDR3 loop: CASSFRGQGYTIYF. DNA for the CDR3: TGTGCCAGCAGTTTTAGGGGACAGGGCTACACCATATATTTT.